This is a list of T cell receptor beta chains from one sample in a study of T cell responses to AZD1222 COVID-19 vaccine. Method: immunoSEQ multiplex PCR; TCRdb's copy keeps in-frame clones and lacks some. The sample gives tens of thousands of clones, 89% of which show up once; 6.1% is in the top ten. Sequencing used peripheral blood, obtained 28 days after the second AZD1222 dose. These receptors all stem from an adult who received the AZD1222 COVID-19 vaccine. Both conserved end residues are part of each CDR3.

CASRPGPGGYTF | TRBJ1-2 | TRBV28
CASSLGQSGATEQYF | TRBJ2-7 | TRBV7-6
CATSRDIRETQYF | TRBJ2-5 | TRBV15
CASSELTPARGYEQYF | TRBJ2-7 | TRBV25-1
CASSPERIDTQYF | TRBJ2-3 | TRBV5-1
CATSERTLPYSNQPQHF | TRBJ1-5 | TRBV24-1
CASSATRVPVETQYF | TRBJ2-5 | TRBV3-1/TRBV3-2
CASSLEASGSSYEQYF | TRBJ2-7 | TRBV5-4
CATSEDGTAYGYTF | TRBJ1-2 | TRBV24-1
CASSQGFRGYTF | TRBJ1-2 | TRBV3-1/TRBV3-2
CASSASTGGWGEQYF | TRBJ2-7 | TRBV11-2
CASSQEEGSYEQYF | TRBJ2-7 | TRBV4-1
CSAEVPEAFF | TRBJ1-1 | TRBV20-1
CASSQGGGFVPLEQFF | TRBJ2-1 | TRBV4-1
CSPPRTNEKLFF | TRBJ1-4 | TRBV29-1
CASSLSNFGQGKYEQYF | TRBJ2-7 | TRBV13
CASSREGRAQDEQFF | TRBJ2-1 | TRBV5-4
CASSPGGSNYGYTF | TRBJ1-2 | TRBV28
CASSLISGGSDTEAFF | TRBJ1-1 | TRBV7-2
CASSLLGSNQPQHF | TRBJ1-5 | TRBV28
CASSQGRSTEAFF | TRBJ1-1 | TRBV18
CSVSPTGTYEQYF | TRBJ2-7 | TRBV29-1
CSVERPSGDLDEQFF | TRBJ2-1 | TRBV29-1
CASSLASGGTEAFF | TRBJ1-1 | TRBV5-1
CASSFTWGSAGELFF | TRBJ2-2 | TRBV27
CATSIPGQFSGANVLTF | TRBJ2-6 | TRBV15
CAWSVEGDRYGYTF | TRBJ1-2 | TRBV30
CASSPGGAWGTEAFF | TRBJ1-1 | TRBV18
CASSKTGEAFF | TRBJ1-1 | TRBV7-8
CATSRDRGLTDTQYF | TRBJ2-3 | TRBV15
CASSYEGGGYTF | TRBJ1-2 | TRBV5-1
CASNTEGVAYGYTF | TRBJ1-2 | TRBV7-2
CATSRSRGSTNGYTF | TRBJ1-2 | TRBV15
CASKAGMNTEAFF | TRBJ1-1 | TRBV14
CATSRDKGAAQLSGYNEQFF | TRBJ2-1 | TRBV15
CASSSRAREETQYF | TRBJ2-5 | TRBV5-8
CASSYSGTGPDTQYF | TRBJ2-3 | TRBV9
CASSAGPGYTF | TRBJ1-2 | TRBV5-1
CAWSVGRLRRMNTEAFF | TRBJ1-1 | TRBV30
CASSVADSSYGYTF | TRBJ1-2 | TRBV9
CASSPNQGYEQYF | TRBJ2-7 | TRBV7-2
CASSAKTGPSGNTIYF | TRBJ1-3 | TRBV9
CASSTGTVNSGNTIYF | TRBJ1-3 | TRBV19
CASSLVQGADYEQYF | TRBJ2-7 | TRBV7-2
CASSQEGQGGGQYF | TRBJ2-5 | TRBV5-1
CASSLSWIPYNEQFF | TRBJ2-1 | TRBV11-2
CASSLARGRRTDTQYF | TRBJ2-3 | TRBV11-3
CASGRGTGYINEQFF | TRBJ2-1 | TRBV6-5
CASSQSGRGAGDEQFF | TRBJ2-1 | TRBV3-1/TRBV3-2
CASSPRPRDTEAFF | TRBJ1-1 | TRBV11-2
CASSSQYSPLHF | TRBJ1-6 | TRBV7-9